This TCR beta chain was recorded in a study of technical replicates of blood from a handful of donors (dated by TCRdb to the late 2010s). The CDR3 runs 16 amino acids, cysteine and phenylalanine included. Only the CDR3 part of the read is kept: 48 bases, read in frame from the first base. V and J are truncated by 0 bases and 5 bases respectively, leaving an intervening sequence of 15 bases. CDR1 and CDR2, per the germline V gene, are SGHRS and YFSETQ. Receptor libraries were prepared by the immunoSEQ multiplex PCR assay. In TCRdb, the immuneACCESS table is reduced to in-frame sequences with V and J assigned. These tables do not hold every clone; where another copy was compared, an unresolved V gene accounts for under half, and the others remain unexplained. A total of 50,000 to 80,000 clones appear in this sample, more than 75% of them only once. 3.5% to 5% of the sample lies in the top ten. Concerning this clone: The specificity of this receptor is unknown. Per-nucleotide qualities are absent, and no much larger clonotype sits a single base away.

This sequence was found in a human donor in good health. Some clones in this sample may be carry-over from other donors' samples. This chain is built from TRBV5-1 and TRBJ2-1; TRBD2 is perhaps the D gene, given 6 matching bases. The sample consisted of PBMCs. The nucleotides read TGCGCCAGCAGCTTGGCCGAGGCTAGCGTGCACAATGAGCAGTTCTTC. Its protein reads: CASSLAEASVHNEQFF.